The clone carrying this TCR beta chain was detected only a few times. The data were taken from a study of Ad26.COV2.S vaccination and SARS-CoV-2 variants. Study-level background: Trial arm assignment for the donor was COV1001 Ad26.COV2.S. Administration of Ad26.COV2.S was intramuscular, either once or twice 56 days apart.

V lost 3 bases and J lost 0; bases outside the gene matches: 12. There are 18 residues in the CDR3. Germline-derived CDR1 and CDR2 are MGHRA and YSYEKL. The data were produced by immunoSEQ multiplex PCR, yet TCRdb's version contains in-frame clones alone and is incomplete. Altogether roughly 330,000 clones are present, roughly 90% being singletons, with the ten largest covering about 5%. The treatment: some 19 received Ad26.COV2.S at low or high dose, single or two shots; 5 received placebo; per-sample allocation not given. Vaccine and placebo recipients were sampled on day 63 after the first injection. Boston supplied an adult donor aged 18-55 years.

Sequenced here: peripheral blood, sampled in a trial of Ad26.COV2.S vaccine versus placebo. This receptor was obtained from a person between 18 and 65 years old who received the Ad26.COV2.S COVID-19 vaccine or a placebo. The chain is built from TRBV4-1 and TRBJ2-7; 9 bases agree with TRBD2. The DNA of the CDR3 is TGCGCCAGCAGCCACTTAATTCAAGCGGGGGGAAGCTCCTACGAGCAGTACTTC. It codes for CASSHLIQAGGSSYEQYF.